These 5 T cell receptor beta chains were all obtained from the same sample, sequenced in a study of cytotoxic CD8 clonotypes in ibrutinib-treated CLL. Data came from immunoSEQ multiplex PCR; TCRdb stores just in-frame clones and leaves some out. The sample consists of about 50,000 clones, less than 85% of them appearing once. The sample here was PBMCs, taken after 24 months of ibrutinib treatment. These receptors were obtained from a human donor with chronic lymphocytic leukemia.

This clone has a single count. This rearrangement joins TRBV30 to TRBJ2-5; TRBD2 matches at 8 bases. Germline V lookup: CDR1 GTSNPN, CDR2 SVGIG (reference sequence). V was clipped by 3 bases and J by 11 bases; unmatched bases: 20. CDR3 length: 16 residues. CDR3 in DNA: TGTGCCTGGAGACGCATGCGGGACCGGTCCGGGAGGGGGCAGTACTTC. Its translation is CAWRRMRDRSGRGQYF.

The chain links TRBV28 to TRBJ2-1, with 12 bases that match TRBD1. Germline V gene data show CDR1 as MDHEN and CDR2 as SYDVKM. The ends lost 3 bases at V and 9 bases at J; junction bases unmatched: 18. The CDR3 consists of 19 residues. The CDR3 is CASSFSGTGGSWALSEQFF. The CDR3 coding sequence is TGTGCCAGCAGTTTCTCCGGGACAGGGGGCTCTTGGGCCCTTTCTGAGCAGTTCTTC.

The rearrangement links TRBV9 to TRBJ2-7; tentatively, D is TRBD1 (5 bases). The CDR3 sequence is 15 residues long. CDR1 is SGDLS and CDR2 is YYNGEE in the germline V gene. The ends were cut back, 4 bases at V and 6 bases at J, with 20 bases in the middle. In nucleotides, the CDR3 is TGTGCCAGCAGCAAGACTCAGGGATACCAAGGCGAGCAGTACTTC. This codes for CASSKTQGYQGEQYF.

The chain couples TRBV18 to TRBJ1-3; D perhaps matches TRBD1 (5 bases). This CDR3 contains 15 residues. Germline V gene sequence: CDR1 KGHSH, CDR2 LQKENI. Trimming removed 5 bases at V and 4 bases at J, with 15 bases between. CDR3: CASSTRGTSGNTIYF. The CDR3 DNA sequence: TGTGCCAGCTCAACCCGGGGGACTTCAGGAAACACCATATATTTT.

V and J are TRBV9 and TRBJ2-3, with D perhaps TRBD2 (6 bases). Germline V lookup: CDR1 SGDLS, CDR2 YYNGEE. The CDR3 consists of 15 residues. The V end lost 0 bases, the J end lost 5 bases, and 13 bases lay between the germline ends. CDR3 coding DNA: TGTGCCAGCAGCGTAGAAACGGGAGTGGGAGATACGCAGTATTTT. Amino acid sequence: CASSVETGVGDTQYF.